This T cell receptor (beta chain) was sequenced for a study of T cells in tuberculosis. Study-wide results and limits: Active tuberculosis TCR-alpha repertoires lay closer to GMM-specific TCRs than IGRA-negative controls, suggesting clonal expansion. Shorter CDR3-alpha in active tuberculosis partly drove smaller distances.

The germline V gene encodes CDR1 GTSNPN and CDR2 SVGIG (reference sequence). Trimming shortened V by 8 bases and J by 3 bases, and 14 bases separated the two germline ends. The CDR3 has 13 amino acids. This clone was picked up a small number of times. As yet, its antigen is unknown. Data came from immunoSEQ multiplex PCR; TCRdb stores just in-frame clones and leaves some out. The table lists tens of thousands of clones, 70% to 90% of them singletons. Time point described: new active TB diagnosis, blood taken before or within 7 days of starting treatment. HIV-seronegative South African adults aged 18 years or older had newly diagnosed active tuberculosis.

This clonotype was obtained from an adult with tuberculosis. The rearrangement links TRBV30 to TRBJ1-5; D may be TRBD1 (5 bases). The sample was PBMCs, taken at tuberculosis diagnosis. The CDR3: CAGTFGNNQPQHF. The CDR3 coding sequence is TGTGCCGGGACCTTCGGGAACAATCAGCCCCAGCATTTT.